This is a list of T cell receptor beta chains from one sample in a study of identical twins. TCRdb re-called the 5' RACE reads with MiXCR, one entry per CDR3 protein. The top ten hold 0.25% to 0.3% of the sample, which has approximately 1.8 million distinct CDR3 sequences, about 32% seen once. The sequencing sample was made of cord blood. These receptors were obtained from a newborn girl in good health. CDR3s include the opening cysteine and the closing phenylalanine or tryptophan. The order of the fields is clone size, D gene, J gene, V gene, CDR3 DNA, CDR3 protein. The D gene is left open where the match is weak. Some rows mark clone size as missing; the rest say once, few, many or name a class of expanded clone.

few,.,TRBJ2-3,TRBV5-1,TGCGCCAGCAGCTTCTACAGGGCCCCTAGCACAGATACGCAGTATTTT,CASSFYRAPSTDTQYF
few,.,TRBJ2-5,TRBV12-3/TRBV12-4,TGTGCCAGCAGTTTTGCAGGGGGGTTAGGTCAAGAGACCCAGTACTTC,CASSFAGGLGQETQYF
few,TRBD2,TRBJ2-1,TRBV4-2,TGTGCCAGCAGCCAAGTGGCGGGAGATTTCTACAATGAGCAGTTCTTC,CASSQVAGDFYNEQFF
.,.,TRBJ2-1,TRBV28,TGTGCCAGCAGTTTCGCCGGACACTACAATGAGCAGTTCTTC,CASSFAGHYNEQFF
.,.,TRBJ2-2,TRBV28,TGTGCCAGCAGTTTAAGGGCAGGGGCCCTCACCGGGGGGCTGTTTTTT,CASSLRAGALTGGLFF
.,.,TRBJ2-7,TRBV2,TGTGCCAGCAGTGAATCCGCTAGGGGCGAGCAGTACTTC,CASSESARGEQYF
few,.,TRBJ2-7,TRBV4-1,TGCGCCAGCAGCCAGCGACAAACCTACGAGCAGTACTTC,CASSQRQTYEQYF
.,.,TRBJ1-2,TRBV20-1,TGCAGTGCTAGACAGGGAGGATCATTTCATGGCTACACCTTC,CSARQGGSFHGYTF
.,.,TRBJ2-3,TRBV20-1,TGCAGTGCTAGGACGGTGCGGGGAGCCACAGATACGCAGTATTTT,CSARTVRGATDTQYF
many,TRBD2,TRBJ2-7,TRBV7-2,TGTGCCAGCAGCTTAGCAGGAACTAGCGCGTACGAGCAGTACTTC,CASSLAGTSAYEQYF
few,.,TRBJ2-2,TRBV4-1,TGCGCCAGCAGCCAAGGGGGCGGTTGGCGGGATGACTTGTTTTTT,CASSQGGGWRDDLFF
.,TRBD2,TRBJ2-1,TRBV7-8,TGTGCCAGCAGCTCGACTAGCGGGGGTCTTCCATCCTACAATGAGCAGTTCTTC,CASSSTSGGLPSYNEQFF
.,.,TRBJ1-1,TRBV11-2,TGTGCCAGCAGTCATGGAGGGAGAGAAGCTTTCTTT,CASSHGGREAFF
.,.,TRBJ2-7,TRBV5-1,TGCGCCAGCAAAGTACACCCATACGAGCAGTACTTC,CASKVHPYEQYF
few,.,TRBJ2-7,TRBV28,TGTGCCAGCAGTTTACCCTCTATAGGAACAAGCTACGAGCAGTACTTC,CASSLPSIGTSYEQYF
few,.,TRBJ2-3,TRBV2,TGTGCCAGCAGGCAGGGGTTTACCGACACAGATACGCAGTATTTT,CASRQGFTDTDTQYF
few,TRBD2,TRBJ2-1,TRBV4-1,TGCGCCAGCAGCCAAGATTCGGGGGGAAGCTCCTACAATGAGCAGTTCTTC,CASSQDSGGSSYNEQFF
.,.,TRBJ1-3,TRBV19,TGTGCCACCAACCAGGGTACTGGAAACACCATATATTTT,CATNQGTGNTIYF
few,.,TRBJ1-2,TRBV20-1,TGCAGTGCTACAGATCAAGTCGGGGTCTCGAAATATGGCTACACCTTC,CSATDQVGVSKYGYTF
.,.,TRBJ2-7,TRBV13,TGTGCCAGCAGCTCGAGGGCGGTTGAGCAGTACTTC,CASSSRAVEQYF
.,TRBD1,TRBJ1-2,TRBV7-9,TGTGCCAGCAGCATTACAGGGGAGGATGGCTACACCTTC,CASSITGEDGYTF
.,.,TRBJ1-4,TRBV5-1,TGCGCCAGCAGCTTGGAGGGGTTGGATAATGAAAAACTGTTTTTT,CASSLEGLDNEKLFF
few,TRBD2,TRBJ2-4,TRBV5-5,TGTGCCAGCAGCTTCCCGGGCGGGGGTCTGCTAGCCAAAAACATTCAGTACTTC,CASSFPGGGLLAKNIQYF
once,.,TRBJ2-4,TRBV25-1,TGTGCCAGCAGTGAATCTAGTAGGGTTTTGGAGGGGATAGCCAAAAACATTCAGTACTTC,CASSESSRVLEGIAKNIQYF
.,TRBD2,TRBJ2-3,TRBV28,TGTGCCAGCGGTCTCCCGTTGGGTAGCGGGTATAGCACAGATACGCAGTATTTT,CASGLPLGSGYSTDTQYF